This TCR beta chain came from a study of T cells after yellow fever vaccination. V lost 0 bases and J lost 1; bases outside the gene matches: 4. CDR1 SGHAT and CDR2 FQNNGV come from the germline V gene. The CDR3 has 17 amino acids. TCR cDNA was made by 5'RACE template switching, adding a universal primer site and UMIs. TCRdb ran MiXCR on the 5' RACE reads and lists one entry per CDR3 protein. The sample includes 500,000 to 650,000 distinct CDR3 sequences, about 17% of them seen just once. Specimen: PBMCs, collected around 5 days after the first yellow fever vaccination. This clonotype originated in a man younger than 35 who received the YFV17D yellow fever vaccine. V usage is TRBV11-2 and J usage is TRBJ2-5; 11 nucleotides agree with TRBD2. For the CDR3, the DNA is TGTGCCAGCAGCTTAGAGAGGCTAGCGGGGGGCCAAGAGACCCAGTACTTC. The encoded protein is CASSLERLAGGQETQYF. Supplemented by reference TRBV11-2 and TRBJ2-5, the full variable domain reads EAGVAQSPRYKIIEKRQSVAFWCNPISGHATLYWYQQILGQGPKLLIQFQNNGVVDDSQLPKDRFSAERLKGVDSTLKIQPAKLEDSAVYLCASSLERLAGGQETQYFGPGTRLLVL.